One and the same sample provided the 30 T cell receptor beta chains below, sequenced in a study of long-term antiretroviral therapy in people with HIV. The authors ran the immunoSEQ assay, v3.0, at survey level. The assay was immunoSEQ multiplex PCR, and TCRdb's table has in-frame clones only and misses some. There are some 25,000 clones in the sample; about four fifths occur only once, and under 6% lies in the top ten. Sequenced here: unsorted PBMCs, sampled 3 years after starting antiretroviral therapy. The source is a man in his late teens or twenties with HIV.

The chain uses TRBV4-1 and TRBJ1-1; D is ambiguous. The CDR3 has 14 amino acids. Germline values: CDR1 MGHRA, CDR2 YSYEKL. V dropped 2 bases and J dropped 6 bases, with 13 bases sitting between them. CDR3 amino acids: CASSQTASVAEAFF. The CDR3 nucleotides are TGCGCCAGCAGCCAAACGGCCAGTGTAGCTGAAGCTTTCTTT.

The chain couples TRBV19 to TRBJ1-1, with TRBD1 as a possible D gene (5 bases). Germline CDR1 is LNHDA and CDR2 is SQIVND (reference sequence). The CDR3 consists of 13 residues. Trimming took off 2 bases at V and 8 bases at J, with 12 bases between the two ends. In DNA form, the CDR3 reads TGTGCCAGTAGTATAAGGCAGCCAGGGGAAGCTTTCTTT. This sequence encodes CASSIRQPGEAFF.

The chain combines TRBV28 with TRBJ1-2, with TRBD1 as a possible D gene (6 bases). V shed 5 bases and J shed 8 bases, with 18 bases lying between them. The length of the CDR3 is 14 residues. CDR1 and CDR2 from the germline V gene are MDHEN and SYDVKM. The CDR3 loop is CASSPRGGTGGYTF. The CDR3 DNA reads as TGTGCCAGCAGTCCACGAGGGGGTACGGGAGGCTACACCTTC.

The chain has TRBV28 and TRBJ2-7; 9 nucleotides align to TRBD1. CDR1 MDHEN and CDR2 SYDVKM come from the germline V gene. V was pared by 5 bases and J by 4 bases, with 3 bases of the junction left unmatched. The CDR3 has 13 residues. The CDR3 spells CASSPGQGYEQYF. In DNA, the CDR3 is TGTGCCAGCAGTCCGGGACAGGGTTACGAGCAGTACTTC.

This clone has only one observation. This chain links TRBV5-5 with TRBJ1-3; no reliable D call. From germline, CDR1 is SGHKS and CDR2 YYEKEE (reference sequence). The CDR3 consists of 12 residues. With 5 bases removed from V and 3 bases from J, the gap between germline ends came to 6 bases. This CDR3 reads CASRRGGNTIYF. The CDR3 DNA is TGTGCCAGCAGGCGAGGTGGAAACACCATATATTTT.

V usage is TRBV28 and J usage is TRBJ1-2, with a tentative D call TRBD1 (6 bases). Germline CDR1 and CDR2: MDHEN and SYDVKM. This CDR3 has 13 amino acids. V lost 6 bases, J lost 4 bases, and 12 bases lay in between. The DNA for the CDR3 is TGTGCCAGCAGACCCGGACAGTTCTATGGCTACACCTTC. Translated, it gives CASRPGQFYGYTF.

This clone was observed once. CDR3 sequence reads: CASSAGTGEKLFF. The DNA for the CDR3 is TGTGCCAGCAGTGCCGGTACCGGTGAAAAACTGTTTTTT. V gene TRBV2 combines with J gene TRBJ1-4; D ambiguous. The CDR3 is made up of 13 amino acids. CDR1 and CDR2 from the germline V gene are SNHLY and FYNNEI. V lost 4 bases and J 7 bases, leaving 10 bases between the germline ends.

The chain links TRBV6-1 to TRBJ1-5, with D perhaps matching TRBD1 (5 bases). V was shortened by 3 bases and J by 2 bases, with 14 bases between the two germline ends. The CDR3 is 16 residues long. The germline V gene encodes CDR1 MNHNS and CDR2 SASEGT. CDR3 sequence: CASSDEGHFGNQPQHF. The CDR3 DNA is TGTGCCAGCAGTGATGAGGGGCATTTCGGCAATCAGCCCCAGCATTTT.

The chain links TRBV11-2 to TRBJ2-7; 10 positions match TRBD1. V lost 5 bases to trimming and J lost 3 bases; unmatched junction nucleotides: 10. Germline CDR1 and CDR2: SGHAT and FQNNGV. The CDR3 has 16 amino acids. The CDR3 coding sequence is TGTGCCAGCAGCCGTAGGACAGGGGGAGAGTTCTACGAGCAGTACTTC. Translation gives CASSRRTGGEFYEQYF.

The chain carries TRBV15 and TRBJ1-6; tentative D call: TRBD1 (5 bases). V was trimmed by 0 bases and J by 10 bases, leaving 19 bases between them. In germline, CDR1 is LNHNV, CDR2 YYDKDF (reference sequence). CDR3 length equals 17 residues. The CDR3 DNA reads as TGTGCCACCAGCAGAGATTTGGGAGGGAGGGGAAGCTCACCCCTCCACTTT. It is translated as CATSRDLGGRGSSPLHF.

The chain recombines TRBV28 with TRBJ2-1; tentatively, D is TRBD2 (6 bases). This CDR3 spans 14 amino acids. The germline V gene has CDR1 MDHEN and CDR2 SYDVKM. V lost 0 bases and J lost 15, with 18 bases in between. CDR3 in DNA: TGTGCCAGCAGTTTATGGGGCCGGGGGAAGGAAACGTTCTTC. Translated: CASSLWGRGKETFF.

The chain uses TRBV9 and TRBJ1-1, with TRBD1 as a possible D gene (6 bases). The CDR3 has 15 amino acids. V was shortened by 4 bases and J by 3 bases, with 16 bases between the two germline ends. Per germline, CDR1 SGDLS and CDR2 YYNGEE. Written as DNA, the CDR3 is TGTGCCAGCAGCACCCTGGAAGGGGGGCACACTGAAGCTTTCTTT. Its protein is CASSTLEGGHTEAFF.

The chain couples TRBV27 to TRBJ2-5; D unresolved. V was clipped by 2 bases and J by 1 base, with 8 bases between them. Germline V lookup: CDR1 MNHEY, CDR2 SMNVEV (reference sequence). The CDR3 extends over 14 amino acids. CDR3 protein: CASSLSVLQETQYF. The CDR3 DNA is TGTGCCAGCAGTTTAAGTGTCCTCCAAGAGACCCAGTACTTC.

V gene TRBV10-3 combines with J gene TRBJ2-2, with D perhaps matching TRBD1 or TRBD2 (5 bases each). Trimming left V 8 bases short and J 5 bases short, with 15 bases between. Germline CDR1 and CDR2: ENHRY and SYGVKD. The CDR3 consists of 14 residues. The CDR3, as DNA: TGTGCCATCCAAGAGCAGGGACGGACCGGGGAGCTGTTTTTT. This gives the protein CAIQEQGRTGELFF.

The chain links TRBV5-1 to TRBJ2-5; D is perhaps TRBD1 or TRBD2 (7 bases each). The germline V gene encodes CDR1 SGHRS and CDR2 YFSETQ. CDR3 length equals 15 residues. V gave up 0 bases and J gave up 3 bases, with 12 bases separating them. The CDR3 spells CASSLARGTEETQYF. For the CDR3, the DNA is TGCGCCAGCAGCTTGGCGCGGGGGACAGAAGAGACCCAGTACTTC.

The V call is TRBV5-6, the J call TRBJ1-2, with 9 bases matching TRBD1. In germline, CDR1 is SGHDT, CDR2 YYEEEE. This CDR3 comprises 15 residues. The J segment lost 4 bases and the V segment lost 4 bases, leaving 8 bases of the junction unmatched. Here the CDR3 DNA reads TGTGCCAGCAGCGCCGGACAGGGGATTGGCTATGGCTACACCTTC. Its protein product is CASSAGQGIGYGYTF.

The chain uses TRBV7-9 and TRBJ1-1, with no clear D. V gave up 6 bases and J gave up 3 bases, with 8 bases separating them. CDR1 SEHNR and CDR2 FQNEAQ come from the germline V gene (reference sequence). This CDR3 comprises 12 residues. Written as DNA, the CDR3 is TGTGCCAGCAGTCCTAGAGACACTGAAGCTTTCTTT. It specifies CASSPRDTEAFF.

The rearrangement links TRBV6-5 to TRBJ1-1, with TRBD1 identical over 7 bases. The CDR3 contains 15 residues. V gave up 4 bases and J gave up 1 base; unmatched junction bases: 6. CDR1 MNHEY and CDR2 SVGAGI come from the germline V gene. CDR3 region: CASSFDREGNTEAFF. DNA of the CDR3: TGTGCCAGCAGTTTTGACAGGGAAGGGAACACTGAAGCTTTCTTT.

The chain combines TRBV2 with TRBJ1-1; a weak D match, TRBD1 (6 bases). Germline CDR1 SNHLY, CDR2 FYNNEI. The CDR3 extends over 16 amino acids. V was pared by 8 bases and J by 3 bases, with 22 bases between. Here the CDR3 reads CASELLGAGQDTEAFF. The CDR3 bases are TGTGCCAGCGAGCTGCTGGGGGCGGGTCAGGACACTGAAGCTTTCTTT.

The CDR3 here is CASSFVINSPLHF. The CDR3 DNA is TGTGCCAGCAGTTTCGTTATCAATTCACCCCTCCACTTT. The chain joins TRBV28 to TRBJ1-6; no clear D gene. The CDR3 length is 13 residues. With 3 bases removed from V and 7 bases from J, the gap between germline ends came to 7 bases. The germline V gene has CDR1 MDHEN and CDR2 SYDVKM.

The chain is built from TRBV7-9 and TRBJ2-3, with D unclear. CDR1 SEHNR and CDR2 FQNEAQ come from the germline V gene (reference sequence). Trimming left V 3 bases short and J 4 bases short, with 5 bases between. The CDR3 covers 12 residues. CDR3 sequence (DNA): TGTGCCAGCAGCTTGGTGGCAGATACGCAGTATTTT. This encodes CASSLVADTQYF.

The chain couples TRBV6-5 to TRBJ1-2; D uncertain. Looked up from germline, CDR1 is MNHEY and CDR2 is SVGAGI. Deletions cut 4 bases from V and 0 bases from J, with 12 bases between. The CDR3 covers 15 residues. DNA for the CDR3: TGTGCCAGCAGTTCTAACGCGGGCGCTAACTATGGCTACACCTTC. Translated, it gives CASSSNAGANYGYTF.

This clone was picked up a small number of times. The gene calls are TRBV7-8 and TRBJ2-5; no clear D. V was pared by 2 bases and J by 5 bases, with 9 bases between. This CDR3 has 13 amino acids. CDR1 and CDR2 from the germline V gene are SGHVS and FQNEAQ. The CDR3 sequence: CASSLLGMETQYF. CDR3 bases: TGTGCCAGCAGCTTATTAGGGATGGAGACCCAGTACTTC.

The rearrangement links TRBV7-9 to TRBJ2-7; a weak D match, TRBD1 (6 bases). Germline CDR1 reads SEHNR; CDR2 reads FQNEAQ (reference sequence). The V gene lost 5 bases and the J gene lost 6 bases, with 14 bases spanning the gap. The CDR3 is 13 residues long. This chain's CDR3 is CASSTGQMSEQYV. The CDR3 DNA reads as TGTGCCAGCAGCACCGGACAGATGAGCGAGCAGTACGTC.

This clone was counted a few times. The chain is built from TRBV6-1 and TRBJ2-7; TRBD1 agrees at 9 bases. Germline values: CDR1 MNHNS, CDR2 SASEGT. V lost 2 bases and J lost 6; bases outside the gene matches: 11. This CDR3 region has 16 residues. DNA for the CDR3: TGTGCCAGCAGTGAACTGGGGACAGGGAAGGGTTCCGAGCAGTACGTC. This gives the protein CASSELGTGKGSEQYV.

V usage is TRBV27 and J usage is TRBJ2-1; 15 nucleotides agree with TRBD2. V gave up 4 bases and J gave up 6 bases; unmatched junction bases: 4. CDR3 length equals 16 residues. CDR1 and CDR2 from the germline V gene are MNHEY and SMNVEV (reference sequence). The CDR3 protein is CASSSGLAGGINEQFF. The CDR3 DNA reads TGTGCCAGCAGTTCGGGACTAGCGGGGGGAATCAATGAGCAGTTCTTC.

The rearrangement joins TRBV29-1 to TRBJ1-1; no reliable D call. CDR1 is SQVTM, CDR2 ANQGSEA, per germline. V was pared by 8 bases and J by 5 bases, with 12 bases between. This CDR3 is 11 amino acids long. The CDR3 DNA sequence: TGCAGCCTCGGGGAAGGGACTGAAGCTTTCTTT. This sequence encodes CSLGEGTEAFF.

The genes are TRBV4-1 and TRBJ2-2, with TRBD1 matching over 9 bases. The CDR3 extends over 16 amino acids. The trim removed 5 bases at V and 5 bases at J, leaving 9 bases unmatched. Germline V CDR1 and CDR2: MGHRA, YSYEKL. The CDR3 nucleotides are TGCGCCAGCAGCACCGGACAGGGGCTCGGGACCGGGGAGCTGTTTTTT. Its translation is CASSTGQGLGTGELFF.

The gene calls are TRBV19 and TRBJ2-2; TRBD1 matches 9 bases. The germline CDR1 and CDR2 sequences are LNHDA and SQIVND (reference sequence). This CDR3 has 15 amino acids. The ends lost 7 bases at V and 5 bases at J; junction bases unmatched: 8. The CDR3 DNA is TGTGCCAGTACAAGACAGGGGGTGGAAACCGGGGAGCTGTTTTTT. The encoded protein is CASTRQGVETGELFF.

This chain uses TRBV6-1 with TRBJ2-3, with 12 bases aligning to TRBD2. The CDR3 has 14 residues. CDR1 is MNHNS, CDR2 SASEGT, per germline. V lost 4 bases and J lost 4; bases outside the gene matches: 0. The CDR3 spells CASSGLAGADTQYF. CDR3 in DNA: TGTGCCAGCAGTGGACTAGCGGGGGCAGATACGCAGTATTTT.